The rows below give T cell receptor beta chains drawn from one sample of a study of spatial heterogeneity in lung cancer. Via MiXCR, TCRdb re-called the 5' RACE reads, giving one row per CDR3 protein. The sample holds approximately 39,000 distinct CDR3 sequences, roughly 6.5% seen once. The sequencing used PBMCs, collected at surgery. The source of these receptors is a female donor with early-stage non-small cell lung cancer. Each CDR3 is given with its conserved first and last residue. D genes are given only for firm matches.

d_call cdr3_length v_call cdr3_aa
TRBD2 17 TRBV2 CASSDLTSGRAIDEQYF
NA 14 TRBV20-1 CSARRLAVNTEAFF
TRBD2 16 TRBV29-1 CSVEAGRAISYNEQFF
TRBD2 16 TRBV6-5 CASSYDSGGATDTQYF
NA 12 TRBV20-1 CSARTGGTEAFF
NA 11 TRBV28 CASVSNNEQFF
NA 14 TRBV9 CASSVEEGIGGYTF
NA 12 TRBV29-1 CSVVDFQETQYF
NA 15 TRBV20-1 CSAYILGRSNQPQHF
NA 17 TRBV2 CASSGLAVDSYNSPLHF
NA 13 TRBV18 CASSPGTSNEQFF
TRBD2 16 TRBV6-6 CASSFTTSGMAYEQYF
TRBD2 16 TRBV7-9 CASSSLLAGSYNEQFF
NA 13 TRBV7-2 CASSIDGYNEQFF
NA 16 TRBV12-3/TRBV12-4 CASRFPSRQVTGELFF
NA 13 TRBV12-3/TRBV12-4 CASSYREGNEQFF
NA 14 TRBV9 CASSVVTGNTEAFF
TRBD2 17 TRBV13 CASSLRLAGHLQETQYF
TRBD1 15 TRBV27 CATHRTGRTTGELFF
TRBD1 17 TRBV27 CASSKDNRGLWSTEAFF
TRBD1 14 TRBV29-1 CSVEGGTGDHGYTF
NA 15 TRBV29-1 CSVTGSYLSYNEQFF
NA 18 TRBV4-1 CASSQPTGRGRSNYGYTF
NA 14 TRBV29-1 CSVEPVLPNYGYTF
TRBD2 16 TRBV7-9 CASSPRFSGSTDTQYF
NA 14 TRBV12-3/TRBV12-4 CASSFNLYSYEQYF